This is a list of T cell receptor beta chains from one sample in a study of T cell responses to AZD1222 COVID-19 vaccine. Profiling relied on immunoSEQ multiplex PCR, and the TCRdb table lists in-frame clones only, not all of them. The sample holds around 150,000 clones, around 90% seen once. The input for sequencing was peripheral blood, taken on day 0 of MenACWY control vaccination. The receptors were gathered from an adult in good health. Each CDR3 is given with its conserved first and last residue. The D gene is left open where the match is weak. Not every row has a clone size; where given, it reads once, few, many or a size class.

V,size,J,D,CDR3,DNA
TRBV30,NA,TRBJ1-1,NA,CAWRGGPATEAFF,TGTGCCTGGAGGGGGGGGCCGGCCACTGAAGCTTTCTTT
TRBV27,once,TRBJ1-1,TRBD1,CASSLRGQTPEAFF,TGTGCCAGCAGTTTAAGGGGGCAAACCCCTGAAGCTTTCTTT
TRBV6-6,NA,TRBJ1-1,NA,CASSYSMQNTEAFF,TGTGCCAGCAGTTACTCGATGCAGAACACTGAAGCTTTCTTT
TRBV5-5,NA,TRBJ1-1,NA,CASTTQPQGPNTEAFF,TGTGCCAGCACTACACAACCACAGGGACCGAACACTGAAGCTTTCTTT
TRBV19,NA,TRBJ1-2,NA,CASRESPNYGYTF,TGTGCCAGTAGGGAAAGTCCTAACTATGGCTACACCTTC
TRBV9,NA,TRBJ1-5,TRBD1,CASSVEGAVDQPQHF,TGTGCCAGCAGCGTAGAGGGGGCAGTAGATCAGCCCCAGCATTTT
TRBV27,NA,TRBJ1-5,NA,CASSLSGMGQPQHF,TGTGCCAGCAGTTTATCAGGGATGGGGCAGCCCCAGCATTTT
TRBV6-4,once,TRBJ2-2,NA,CASSETGFTGELFF,TGTGCCAGCAGTGAAACAGGGTTCACCGGGGAGCTGTTTTTT
TRBV15,NA,TRBJ1-5,NA,CATSMDSRPQHF,TGTGCCACCAGCATGGACAGTCGGCCCCAGCATTTT
TRBV11-2,NA,TRBJ1-2,NA,CASSSIAYGYTF,TGTGCCAGCAGCTCTATAGCCTATGGCTACACCTTC
TRBV11-2,NA,TRBJ2-7,NA,CASSLEGYEQYF,TGTGCCAGCAGCTTAGAAGGGTACGAGCAGTACTTC
TRBV20-1,NA,TRBJ1-5,TRBD1,CSASTDRGHQPQHF,TGCAGTGCTAGTACGGACAGGGGGCATCAGCCCCAGCATTTT
TRBV18,few,TRBJ2-2,NA,CASSPAGANTGELFF,TGTGCCAGCTCACCCGCAGGGGCGAACACCGGGGAGCTGTTTTTT
TRBV6-5,NA,TRBJ1-1,NA,CASNSGIPNTEAFF,TGTGCCAGCAACTCCGGGATTCCAAACACTGAAGCTTTCTTT
TRBV5-1,NA,TRBJ1-5,TRBD1,CASSLGVPGGGQPQHF,TGCGCCAGCAGCTTGGGGGTCCCAGGGGGAGGTCAGCCCCAGCATTTT
TRBV9,NA,TRBJ2-1,NA,CASSVTGAYNEQFF,TGTGCCAGCAGCGTAACGGGAGCATACAATGAGCAGTTCTTC
TRBV6-5,NA,TRBJ2-7,NA,CASSFGTSYEQYF,TGTGCCAGCAGTTTTGGGACTTCCTACGAGCAGTACTTC
TRBV6-4,NA,TRBJ1-1,NA,CASSRESNTEAFF,TGTGCCAGCAGTCGGGAGTCGAACACTGAAGCTTTCTTT
TRBV3-1/TRBV3-2,NA,TRBJ1-4,NA,CASSQADLAREKLFF,TGTGCCAGCAGCCAAGCGGACCTGGCGAGGGAAAAACTGTTTTTT
TRBV7-2,NA,TRBJ2-7,NA,CASTRGGSQTYEQYF,TGTGCCAGCACCCGTGGCGGGTCACAAACTTACGAGCAGTACTTC
TRBV11-3,NA,TRBJ2-5,TRBD2,CASSINAGTKFHF,TGTGCCAGCAGCATTAACGCCGGGACTAAGTTTCACTTC
TRBV27,NA,TRBJ1-1,TRBD1,CASRYRGYVWTEAFF,TGTGCCAGCAGATACAGGGGATATGTGTGGACTGAAGCTTTCTTT
TRBV29-1,NA,TRBJ1-2,NA,CSVVSGLYYGYTF,TGCAGCGTTGTTTCCGGCCTATACTATGGCTACACCTTC
TRBV5-1,NA,TRBJ1-3,NA,CASRDMGKNTIYF,TGCGCCAGCAGGGACATGGGGAAAAACACCATATATTTT
TRBV7-9,many,TRBJ1-1,NA,CASIEARGFAEAFF,TGTGCCAGCATCGAAGCGCGGGGATTCGCTGAAGCTTTCTTT
TRBV19,NA,TRBJ1-4,TRBD1,CASSRGAWLQGRNEKLFF,TGTGCCAGTAGTAGAGGTGCTTGGCTACAGGGGCGTAATGAAAAACTGTTTTTT
TRBV11-2,NA,TRBJ1-6,TRBD1,CASSLGQGYNSPLHF,TGTGCCAGCAGCTTAGGACAGGGATATAATTCACCCCTCCACTTT
TRBV14,NA,TRBJ2-5,NA,CASSQEETQYF,TGTGCCAGCAGCCAAGAGGAGACCCAGTACTTC
TRBV27,NA,TRBJ2-1,TRBD2,CASSDPGGYNEQFF,TGTGCCAGCAGTGACCCGGGAGGCTACAATGAGCAGTTCTTC
TRBV6-5,once,TRBJ2-7,NA,CASGYTEQYF,TGTGCCAGCGGGTATACCGAGCAGTACTTC
TRBV7-2,NA,TRBJ2-7,NA,CASSLEGRQGFYEQYF,TGTGCCAGCAGCTTAGAGGGCCGGCAGGGGTTCTACGAGCAGTACTTC
TRBV14,NA,TRBJ2-2,NA,CASSQAVQGTGELFF,TGTGCCAGCAGCCAGGCCGTACAGGGAACCGGGGAGCTGTTTTTT
TRBV24-1,NA,TRBJ2-1,TRBD1,CATGGQLSSYNEQFF,TGTGCCACCGGGGGACAGTTGAGCTCCTACAATGAGCAGTTCTTC
TRBV7-9,NA,TRBJ1-6,NA,CASSLGGLDSPLHF,TGTGCCAGCAGCTTAGGCGGGCTGGATTCACCCCTCCACTTT
TRBV7-9,NA,TRBJ1-2,NA,CASSLSLRMKSF,TGTGCCAGCAGCTTGTCCTTGCGGATGAAGTCCTTC